The TCR beta chain under discussion was sequenced for a study of shared clonotypes between healthy human individuals (dated by TCRdb to 2020 to 2022). A note on the overall study: Three men and a couple of women, aged 18 to 49 years, made up the cohort. For each donor, CD4 naive and CD4 memory were each given three plates, CD8 naive was given two plates, and CD8 memory was given one plate. The study deeply sequenced blood TCR repertoires of about 5 healthy adults to estimate repertoire size and the extent of clonotype sharing between individuals. Different laboratories and diverse techniques were used to prepare libraries and sequence TCR repertoires, to increase sequencing depth and limit assay-specific biases. Per donor, leukapheresis produced somewhere between about 0.9 and 9 billion PBMCs. The study at large found these results: Because the study included only a small number of donors, the genetic and exposure-history diversity represented was limited. When four donors were compared, the shared fraction of clonotypes was about 5.2% for naive CD4, over 3% for naive CD8, 2% to 2.5% for memory CD4, and 0.4% for memory CD8. Higher generation probabilities were observed for clonotypes shared by all four sorted-subset donors than for non-shared clonotypes. Rarefaction of sorted-subset datasets indicated incomplete sequencing despite the large sequencing depth. Pairwise subsampling led to the expectation that sequencing depth would affect the degree of clonotype sharing among donors. Only blood was sampled, and tissue TCR repertoires likely differ from those in blood. Larger estimated clonotype richness was generally found for naive subsets than for memory subsets.

About this clone itself: The antigen it binds to is not known. Base quality data are lacking; no much larger clone is found one base away.

Donors were healthy HIV-negative adults with no recently reported acute infections or vaccinations. Only Caucasian adults living in Nashville, Tennessee, USA were represented among the donors. CD8 memory samples consisted of magnetically selected CD45RO+ cells combined with CCR7-negative CD45RA+ effector memory (TemRA) cells. Blood was obtained by leukapheresis, after which PBMCs were separated by Ficoll-Histopaque density gradient centrifugation and cryopreserved in liquid nitrogen vapor phase. Analytical flow cytometry was used to check the purity and quantity of each magnetically sorted T cell population. Genomic DNA was isolated from every sorted fraction and measured by UV absorbance on a Nanodrop 2000c. Using the deep immunoSEQ assay, multiplex PCR amplified TCR CDR3 regions from genomic DNA. Genomic DNA extracted from each cell subset was distributed evenly over all wells of several immunoSEQ 96-well plates, and each plate served as one replicate. For sorted subsets, 150 to 250 ng genomic DNA, equal to tens of thousands of T cell genomes, was loaded into each replicate PCR. Purified libraries were measured with a Qubit 3.0 fluorometer, size-checked on a Bioanalyzer 2100, and measured again with the KAPA Library Quantification kit. Every immunoSEQ 96-well plate was sequenced on a separate single-read 150-cycle Illumina NextSeq 550 flow cell. Concerning the study's data processing: The immunoSEQ output contained only junctional sequences without quality scores, so filtering could not match that applied to full-length reads. To assign V/J genes and CDR3, sequences were annotated using PyIR, a Python wrapper for IgBLAST v1.9, with IMGT germline references. Reads with weak V/J assignments (E-value above 1e-6), missing CDR3, stop codons, out-of-frame junctions, or ambiguous translated residues were removed. V3J clonotypes were defined as sequences sharing the same inferred V gene, J gene, and CDR3 amino acid sequence. To compute the percentage overlap between repertoires, the number of shared unique clonotypes was divided by the size of the smaller repertoire. Richness of each repertoire was evaluated using RTK rarefaction, the Chao1 estimator, and Recon v2.1 estimates of unobserved clonotypes. For all TCRbeta clonotypes obtained by the gDNA method from a few donors, generation probabilities were computed with OLGA. The source is immuneACCESS, and TCRdb retained only in-frame sequences with V and J called. Part of the clones is not carried over; for the studies checked, unresolved V genes explain less than half of this, and the remainder is unexplained. The V and J calls and the clone size are those of that table, but D and trimming were determined from the DNA. This sample has about 120,000 clones in its table, and 68% of those were observed once. The ten largest clones capture 24% of the sample.

The CDR3 sequence holds 12 residues, the cysteine and phenylalanine included. The read is trimmed to its CDR3 DNA, 36 bases read in frame from base 1. V is reduced by 6 bases and J by 7 bases, leaving a spacing of 12 bases between them. As encoded in the germline V gene, CDR1 is MNHEY while CDR2 is SVGAGI. The receptor's source is a woman aged 25 to 39 in good health. Recombination connected TRBV6-5 to TRBJ1-1, and perhaps TRBD1 as D gene, on 5 matching bases. Sequencing was done on a sample of memory CD8+ T cells sorted from blood. The cell subset or site label, as the study defines it: CD45RO+ cells pooled with CCR7-negative TemRA cells. The nucleotides are TGTGCCAGCAGCCCCGGGGGGGTTGAAGCTTTCTTT. Its product reads: CASSPGGVEAFF.